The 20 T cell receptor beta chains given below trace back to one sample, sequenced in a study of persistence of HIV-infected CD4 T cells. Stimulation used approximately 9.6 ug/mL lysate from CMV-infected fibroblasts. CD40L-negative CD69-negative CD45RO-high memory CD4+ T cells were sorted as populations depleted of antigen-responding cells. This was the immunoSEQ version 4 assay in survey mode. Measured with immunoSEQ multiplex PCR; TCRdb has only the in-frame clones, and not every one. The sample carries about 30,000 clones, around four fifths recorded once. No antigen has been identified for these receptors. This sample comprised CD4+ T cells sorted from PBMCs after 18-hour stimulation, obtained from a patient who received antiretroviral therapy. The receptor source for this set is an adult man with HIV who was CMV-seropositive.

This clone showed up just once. CDR3 nucleotides: TGTGCCAGCAGGGCTAGCGGGGGGACAGATACGCAGTATTTT. This sequence encodes CASRASGGTDTQYF. The chain is built from TRBV6-5 and TRBJ2-3; TRBD2 agrees at 11 bases. Germline V gene lookup returns CDR1 MNHEY and CDR2 SVGAGI. CDR3 size: 14 residues. J lost 3 bases, V lost 6 bases, and 2 bases had no gene match.

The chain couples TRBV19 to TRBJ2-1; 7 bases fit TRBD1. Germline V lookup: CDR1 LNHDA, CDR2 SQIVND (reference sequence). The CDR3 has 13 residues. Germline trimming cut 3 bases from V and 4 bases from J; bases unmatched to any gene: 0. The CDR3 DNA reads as TGTGCCAGTAGTATCAGGGGGTACAATGAGCAGTTCTTC. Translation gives CASSIRGYNEQFF.

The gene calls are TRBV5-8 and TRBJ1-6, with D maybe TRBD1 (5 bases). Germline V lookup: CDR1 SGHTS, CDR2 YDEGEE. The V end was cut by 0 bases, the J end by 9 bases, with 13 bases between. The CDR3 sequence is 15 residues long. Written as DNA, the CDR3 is TGTGCCAGCAGCTTGGCCCTTAAGGGGTTTTCACCCCTCCACTTT. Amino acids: CASSLALKGFSPLHF.

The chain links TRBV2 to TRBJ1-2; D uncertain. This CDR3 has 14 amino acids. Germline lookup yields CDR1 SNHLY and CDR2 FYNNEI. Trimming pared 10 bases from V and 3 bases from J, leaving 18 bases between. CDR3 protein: CAIKNSGSYYGYTF. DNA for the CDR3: TGTGCCATCAAAAACTCGGGCAGTTACTATGGCTACACCTTC.

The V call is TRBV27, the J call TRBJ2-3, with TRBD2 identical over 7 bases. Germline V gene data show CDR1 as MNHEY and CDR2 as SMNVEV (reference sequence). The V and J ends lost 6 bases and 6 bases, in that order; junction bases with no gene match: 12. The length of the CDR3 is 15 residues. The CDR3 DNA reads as TGTGCCAGCAGGAAGAACTTGGGGGGGTTGGATACGCAGTATTTT. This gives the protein CASRKNLGGLDTQYF.

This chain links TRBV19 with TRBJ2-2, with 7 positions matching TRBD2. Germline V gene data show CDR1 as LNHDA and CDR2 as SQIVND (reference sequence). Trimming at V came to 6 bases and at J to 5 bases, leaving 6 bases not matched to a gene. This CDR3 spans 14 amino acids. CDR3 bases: TGTGCCAGTAGATCGCTGGGAGGGACCGGGGAGCTGTTTTTT. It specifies CASRSLGGTGELFF.

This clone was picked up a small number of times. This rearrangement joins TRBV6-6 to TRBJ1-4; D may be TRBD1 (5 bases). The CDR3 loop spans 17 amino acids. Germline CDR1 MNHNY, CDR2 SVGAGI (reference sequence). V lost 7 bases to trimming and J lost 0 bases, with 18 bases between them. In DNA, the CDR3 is TGTGCCAGCACTCGAGCGAGGGGTGGAGCAACTAATGAAAAACTGTTTTTT. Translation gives CASTRARGGATNEKLFF.

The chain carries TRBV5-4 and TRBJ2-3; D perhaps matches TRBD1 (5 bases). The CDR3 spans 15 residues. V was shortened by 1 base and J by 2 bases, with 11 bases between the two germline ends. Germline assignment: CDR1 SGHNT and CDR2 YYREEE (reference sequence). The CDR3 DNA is TGTGCCAGCAGCTTGCGGAAAGGGGACACAGATACGCAGTATTTT. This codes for CASSLRKGDTDTQYF.

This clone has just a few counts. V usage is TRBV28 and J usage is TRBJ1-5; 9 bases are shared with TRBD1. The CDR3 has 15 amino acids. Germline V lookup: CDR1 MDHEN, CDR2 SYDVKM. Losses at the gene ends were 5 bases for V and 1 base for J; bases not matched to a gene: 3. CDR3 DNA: TGTGCCAGCAGTCTACAGGGGGCAAGCAATCAGCCCCAGCATTTT. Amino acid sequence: CASSLQGASNQPQHF. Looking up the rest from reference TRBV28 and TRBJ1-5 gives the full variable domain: DVKVTQSSRYLVKRTGEKVFLECVQDMDHENMFWYRQDPGLGLRLIYFSYDVKMKEKGDIPEGYSVSREKKERFSLILESASTNQTSMYLCASSLQGASNQPQHFGDGTRLSIL.

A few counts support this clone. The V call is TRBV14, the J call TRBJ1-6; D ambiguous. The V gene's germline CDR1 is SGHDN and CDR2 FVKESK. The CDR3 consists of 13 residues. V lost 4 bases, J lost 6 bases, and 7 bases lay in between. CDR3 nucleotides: TGTGCCAGCAGCCCCTTTGCTAATTCACCCCTCCACTTT. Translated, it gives CASSPFANSPLHF.

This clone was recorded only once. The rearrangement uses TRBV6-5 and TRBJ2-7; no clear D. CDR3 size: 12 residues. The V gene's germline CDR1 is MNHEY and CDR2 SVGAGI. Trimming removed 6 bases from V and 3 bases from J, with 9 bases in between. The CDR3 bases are TGTGCCAGCAGCCTTAGGTACTACGAGCAGTACTTC. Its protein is CASSLRYYEQYF.

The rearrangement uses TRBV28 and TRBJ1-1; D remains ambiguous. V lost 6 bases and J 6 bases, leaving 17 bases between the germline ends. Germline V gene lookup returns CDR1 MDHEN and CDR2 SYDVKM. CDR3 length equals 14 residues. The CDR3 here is CASSSRPARAEAFF. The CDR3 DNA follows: TGTGCCAGCAGCTCCCGGCCTGCTCGAGCTGAAGCTTTCTTT. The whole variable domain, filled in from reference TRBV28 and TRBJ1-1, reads DVKVTQSSRYLVKRTGEKVFLECVQDMDHENMFWYRQDPGLGLRLIYFSYDVKMKEKGDIPEGYSVSREKKERFSLILESASTNQTSMYLCASSSRPARAEAFFGQGTRLTVV.

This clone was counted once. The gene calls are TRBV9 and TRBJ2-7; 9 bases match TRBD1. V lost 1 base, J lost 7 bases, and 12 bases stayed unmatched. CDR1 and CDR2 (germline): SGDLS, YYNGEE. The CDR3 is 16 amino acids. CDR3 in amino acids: CASSVIGDRDSWEQYF. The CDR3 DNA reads TGTGCCAGCAGCGTAATAGGGGACAGGGATTCCTGGGAGCAGTACTTC.

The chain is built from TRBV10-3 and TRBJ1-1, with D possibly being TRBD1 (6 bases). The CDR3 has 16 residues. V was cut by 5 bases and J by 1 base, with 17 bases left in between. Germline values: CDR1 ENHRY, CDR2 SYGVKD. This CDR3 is CAISPRQDLKNTEAFF. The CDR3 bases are TGTGCCATCAGTCCCCGACAGGACTTGAAGAACACTGAAGCTTTCTTT.

In nucleotides, the CDR3 is TGTGCCAGCAGCCGGGGAGAAAGCAATCAGCCCCAGCATTTT. It yields the protein CASSRGESNQPQHF. This chain uses TRBV7-9 with TRBJ1-5, with D unclear. The CDR3 consists of 14 residues. Germline V gives CDR1 SEHNR, CDR2 FQNEAQ (reference sequence). The germline V and J ends were trimmed by 5 bases and 1 base, with 9 bases remaining between them. Drawing the rest from reference TRBV7-9 and TRBJ1-5, the complete variable domain is DTGVSQNPRHKITKRGQNVTFRCDPISEHNRLYWYRQTLGQGPEFLTYFQNEAQLEKSRLLSDRFSAERPKGSFSTLEIQRTEQGDSAMYLCASSRGESNQPQHFGDGTRLSIL.

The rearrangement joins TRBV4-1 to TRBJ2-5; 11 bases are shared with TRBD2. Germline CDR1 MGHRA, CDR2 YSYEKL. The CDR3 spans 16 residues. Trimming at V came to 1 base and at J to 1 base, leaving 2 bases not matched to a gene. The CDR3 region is CASSQGLAGFQETQYF. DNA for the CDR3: TGCGCCAGCAGCCAAGGACTAGCGGGGTTCCAAGAGACCCAGTACTTC.

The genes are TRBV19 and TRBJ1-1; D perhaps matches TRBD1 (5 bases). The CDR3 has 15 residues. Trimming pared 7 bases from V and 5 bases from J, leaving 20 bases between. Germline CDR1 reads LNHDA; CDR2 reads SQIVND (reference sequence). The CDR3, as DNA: TGTGCCAGTACCTTGGGACCGCGCCGGAGTACTGAAGCTTTCTTT. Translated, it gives CASTLGPRRSTEAFF.

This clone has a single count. CDR3: CACYSSGGAYNEQFF. The CDR3 DNA follows: TGTGCCTGTTATTCTAGCGGGGGGGCCTACAATGAGCAGTTCTTC. The chain links TRBV28 to TRBJ2-1, with 12 positions matching TRBD2. J lost 2 bases, V lost 11 bases, and 7 bases had no gene match. The V gene's germline CDR1 is MDHEN and CDR2 SYDVKM. The CDR3 runs to 15 residues.

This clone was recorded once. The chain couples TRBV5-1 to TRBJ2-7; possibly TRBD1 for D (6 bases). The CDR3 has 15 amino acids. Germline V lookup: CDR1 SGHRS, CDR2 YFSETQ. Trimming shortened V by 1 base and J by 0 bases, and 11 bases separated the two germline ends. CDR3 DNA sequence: TGCGCCAGCAGCTTGTCAGGGGTATACTCCTACGAGCAGTACTTC. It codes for CASSLSGVYSYEQYF.

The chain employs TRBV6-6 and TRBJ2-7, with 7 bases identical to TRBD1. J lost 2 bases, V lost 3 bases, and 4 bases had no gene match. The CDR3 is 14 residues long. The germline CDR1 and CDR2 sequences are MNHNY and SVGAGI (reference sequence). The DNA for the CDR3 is TGTGCCAGCAGTTATCGGACAGGCACCTACGAGCAGTACTTC. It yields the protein CASSYRTGTYEQYF.